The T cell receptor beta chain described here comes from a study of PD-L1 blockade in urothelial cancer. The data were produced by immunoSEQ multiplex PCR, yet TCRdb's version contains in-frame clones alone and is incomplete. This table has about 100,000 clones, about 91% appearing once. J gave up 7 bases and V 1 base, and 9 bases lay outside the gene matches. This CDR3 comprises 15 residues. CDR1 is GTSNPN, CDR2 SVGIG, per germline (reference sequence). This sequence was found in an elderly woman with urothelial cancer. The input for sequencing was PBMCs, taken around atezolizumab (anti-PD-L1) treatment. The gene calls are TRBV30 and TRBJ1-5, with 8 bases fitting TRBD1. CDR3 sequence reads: CAWSARTGNGQPQHF. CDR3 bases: TGTGCCTGGAGTGCCAGGACAGGGAATGGGCAGCCCCAGCATTTT.